The source of this T cell receptor (beta chain) is a study of cytomegalovirus exposure and HLA in healthy donors. Study results and limitations: Several of the most significant clusters appeared linked to common viral pathogens, based on a later analysis. In terms of immune exposure information, only CMV serostatus was available.

PCR primers comprised 60 Vbeta and 13 Jbeta primers. Repertoires were generated with immunoSEQ multiplex PCR, while TCRdb's copy carries only in-frame clones and drops some. There are over 35,000 clones in the sample; 45% to 65% occur only once, and 9% to 13% lies in the top ten. The V end was cut by 4 bases, the J end by 5 bases, with 21 bases between. CDR3 size: 16 residues. Looked up from germline, CDR1 is SGHNT and CDR2 is YYREEE (reference sequence). A word on this clone: Its antigen is undetermined.

Sequences were obtained from PBMCs. The rearrangement joins TRBV5-4 to TRBJ1-2; no reliable D call. This receptor was identified in a human donor in good health. The CDR3 DNA reads TGTGCCAGCAGCCAAGATAATTCGGGAATTAGGTATGGCTACACCTTC. Residues: CASSQDNSGIRYGYTF.